These 21 T cell receptor beta chains were all obtained from the same sample, sequenced in a study of T cells after yellow fever vaccination. TCRdb itself ran the 5' RACE reads through MiXCR, one entry per CDR3 protein. The table has roughly 190,000 distinct CDR3 sequences, roughly 11% seen once. The material was CD8+ T cells sorted from PBMCs, obtained 15 days after the yellow fever booster vaccination. The receptors stem from a young man who received the YFV17D yellow fever vaccine.

In its sample, this clonotype was seen many times. The chain employs TRBV4-1 and TRBJ2-7, with D possibly TRBD2 on 5 matching bases. The ends were cut back, 1 base at V and 1 base at J, with 14 bases in the middle. The CDR3 is made up of 16 amino acids. CDR1 MGHRA and CDR2 YSYEKL come from the germline V gene. The DNA for the CDR3 is TGCGCCAGCAGCCAAGCGCCATTGAGCGGTTCCTACGAGCAGTACTTC. It translates to CASSQAPLSGSYEQYF.

This chain uses TRBV7-9 with TRBJ1-2; TRBD1 matches at 7 bases. J was trimmed by 6 bases and V by 0 bases; bases with no gene match: 1. Germline lookup yields CDR1 SEHNR and CDR2 FQNEAQ (reference sequence). The CDR3 is made up of 13 amino acids. CDR3 sequence: CASSLAGGDGYTF. CDR3 DNA sequence: TGTGCCAGCAGCTTAGCAGGGGGCGATGGCTACACCTTC.

This chain links TRBV5-1 with TRBJ2-3, with 13 nucleotides matching TRBD2. The CDR3 runs to 16 residues. Per the germline V gene, CDR1 is SGHRS and CDR2 is YFSETQ. The J segment lost 4 bases and the V segment lost 5 bases, leaving 7 bases of the junction unmatched. In nucleotides, the CDR3 is TGCGCCAGCAGAATGGGACTAGCGGGGTTAGCAGATACGCAGTATTTT. Translating it yields CASRMGLAGLADTQYF.

The CDR3 reads CASSSRVSASGVLDNEQFF. CDR3 nucleotide sequence: TGTGCCAGCAGTTCCCGAGTCTCGGCTAGCGGGGTACTAGACAATGAGCAGTTCTTC. V gene TRBV12-3 or TRBV12-4 combines with J gene TRBJ2-1; TRBD2 agrees at 9 bases. After removal of 4 bases from V and 5 bases from J, the junction contained 18 bases not matched to a gene. This CDR3 spans 19 amino acids.

V is TRBV7-8 and J is TRBJ2-7, with 9 bases identical to TRBD1. J was trimmed by 3 bases and V by 8 bases; bases with no gene match: 8. The CDR3 has 14 amino acids. Germline CDR1 is SGHVS and CDR2 is FQNEAQ. The CDR3 sequence: CASLPRDRDYEQYF. The CDR3 coding sequence is TGTGCCAGCTTGCCCCGGGACAGGGACTACGAGCAGTACTTC. Complete variable domain (other parts from reference TRBV7-8 and TRBJ2-7): GAGVSQSPRYKVAKRGQDVALRCDPISGHVSLFWYQQALGQGPEFLTYFQNEAQLDKSGLPSDRFFAERPEGSVSTLKIQRTQQEDSAVYLCASLPRDRDYEQYFGPGTRLTVT.

V usage is TRBV7-9 and J usage is TRBJ2-3; TRBD2 aligns across 11 bases. Per the germline V gene, CDR1 is SEHNR and CDR2 is FQNEAQ (reference sequence). This CDR3 has 15 residues. V lost 5 bases and J lost 4; bases outside the gene matches: 5. This CDR3 reads CASSLSGGAPDTQYF. CDR3 nucleotides: TGTGCCAGCAGCCTTAGCGGGGGGGCACCAGATACGCAGTATTTT. Full variable domain (remainder filled in from reference TRBV7-9 and TRBJ2-3): DTGVSQNPRHKITKRGQNVTFRCDPISEHNRLYWYRQTLGQGPEFLTYFQNEAQLEKSRLLSDRFSAERPKGSFSTLEIQRTEQGDSAMYLCASSLSGGAPDTQYFGPGTRLTVL.

This clonotype was counted ten times or more. The gene calls are TRBV20-1 and TRBJ2-2, with D possibly called TRBD1 or TRBD2 (6 bases each). The ends were cut back, 0 bases at V and 3 bases at J, with 11 bases in the middle. The CDR3 is 15 residues long. In germline, CDR1 is DFQATT, CDR2 SNEGSKA (reference sequence). The CDR3 protein is CSARERGRYTGELFF. Written as DNA, the CDR3 is TGCAGTGCTAGAGAGAGGGGGAGGTACACCGGGGAGCTGTTTTTT.

This clonotype was counted between two and nine times. The V and J genes are TRBV7-2 and TRBJ2-3; 8 bases are shared with TRBD1. After removal of 3 bases from V and 0 bases from J, the junction contained 14 bases not matched to a gene. The CDR3 totals 19 residues. CDR1 and CDR2 (germline): SGHTA, FQGNSA. The CDR3 region has the DNA TGTGCCAGCAGCTTTCTAACAGGGGGAGTCTTTTTAAGCACAGATACGCAGTATTTT. It yields the protein CASSFLTGGVFLSTDTQYF. Complete variable domain (other parts from reference TRBV7-2 and TRBJ2-3): GAGVSQSPSNKVTEKGKDVELRCDPISGHTALYWYRQSLGQGLEFLIYFQGNSAPDKSGLPSDRFSAERTGGSVSTLTIQRTQQEDSAVYLCASSFLTGGVFLSTDTQYFGPGTRLTVL.

This clonotype was counted between two and nine times. The chain joins TRBV4-3 to TRBJ1-2; 7 bases align to TRBD1. This CDR3 is built from 13 residues. The trim removed 3 bases at V and 6 bases at J, leaving 4 bases unmatched. In germline, CDR1 is LGHNA, CDR2 YSLEER. The DNA of the CDR3 is TGCGCCAGCAGCCAGCACGACAGGGATGGCTACACCTTC. Translation: CASSQHDRDGYTF.

The chain has TRBV27 and TRBJ2-1, with D hard to call. The CDR3 covers 13 residues. CDR1 MNHEY and CDR2 SMNVEV come from the germline V gene (reference sequence). Trimming left V 2 bases short and J 6 bases short, with 8 bases between. The DNA for the CDR3 is TGTGCCAGCAGTTTAGGCCCCAGCAATGAGCAGTTCTTC. This translates into CASSLGPSNEQFF.

This clonotype was counted once. The CDR3 DNA reads as TGTGCCAGCAGCTTGGACATTCCGGGGACCGGGGAGCTGTTTTTT. This sequence encodes CASSLDIPGTGELFF. The rearrangement links TRBV5-4 to TRBJ2-2, with D possibly matching TRBD2 (5 bases). The CDR3 contains 15 residues. With 0 bases removed from V and 5 bases from J, the gap between germline ends came to 11 bases. From germline, CDR1 is SGHNT and CDR2 YYREEE (reference sequence).

This clonotype was seen a few times. V usage is TRBV7-6 and J usage is TRBJ1-5; D gene ambiguous. V was trimmed by 4 bases and J by 1 base, leaving 11 bases between them. The germline V gene encodes CDR1 SGHVS and CDR2 FNYEAQ. The CDR3 consists of 15 residues. As DNA, the CDR3 is TGTGCCAGCAGCTCGTTTAGTGGGAGCAATCAGCCCCAGCATTTT. Amino acids: CASSSFSGSNQPQHF.

This clonotype turned up a few times. The CDR3 is CASSSVSPGPYEQYV. The CDR3 DNA follows: TGTGCCAGCAGCTCCGTAAGTCCGGGACCTTACGAGCAGTACGTC. The chain couples TRBV7-8 to TRBJ2-7; D may correspond to TRBD1 or TRBD2 (5 bases each). V was cut by 4 bases and J by 4 bases, with 17 bases left in between. Germline CDR1 SGHVS, CDR2 FQNEAQ. The length of the CDR3 is 15 residues.

The chain uses TRBV7-3 and TRBJ2-7, with TRBD2 matching 11 bases. Germline values: CDR1 SGHTA, CDR2 FQGTGA. The V gene end was trimmed by 5 bases and the J gene end by 1 base; junction bases not matched to a gene: 7. The CDR3 loop spans 16 amino acids. Written as DNA, the CDR3 is TGTGCCAGCAGCCCTTCTAGCGGGGGGCCGTCCTACGAGCAGTACGTC. This codes for CASSPSSGGPSYEQYV.

The chain carries TRBV12-3 or TRBV12-4 and TRBJ2-5; TRBD2 might be the D (6 bases). The CDR3 loop spans 15 amino acids. The germline V and J ends were trimmed by 8 bases and 4 bases, with 20 bases remaining between them. This CDR3 is CASEEGRFRGETQYF. Here the CDR3 DNA reads TGTGCCAGCGAGGAGGGGAGATTCCGGGGAGAGACCCAGTACTTC.

This clonotype was seen a handful of times. V is TRBV24-1 and J is TRBJ1-1; D call uncertain. The CDR3 sequence is 11 residues long. Germline V gene data show CDR1 as KGHDR and CDR2 as SFDVKD. Deletions cut 2 bases from V and 5 bases from J, with 2 bases between. The CDR3 sequence is CATSDSTEAFF. The CDR3 DNA is TGTGCCACCAGTGATTCGACTGAAGCTTTCTTT.

This clonotype was counted between two and nine times. The chain carries TRBV5-6 and TRBJ1-2; 7 bases agree with TRBD1. This CDR3 contains 14 residues. Germline CDR1 and CDR2: SGHDT and YYEEEE. After removal of 6 bases from V and 2 bases from J, the junction contained 7 bases not matched to a gene. The CDR3 DNA reads TGTGCCAGCACCAAGGGGGCGATCAACTATGGCTACACCTTC. Its translation: CASTKGAINYGYTF. The whole variable domain, remainder taken from reference TRBV5-6 and TRBJ1-2, is DAGVTQSPTHLIKTRGQQVTLRCSPKSGHDTVSWYQQALGQGPQFIFQYYEEEERQRGNFPDRFSGHQFPNYSSELNVNALLLGDSALYLCASTKGAINYGYTFGSGTRLTVV.

This chain uses TRBV7-9 with TRBJ2-1, with D possibly being TRBD2 (6 bases). The ends were cut back, 0 bases at V and 5 bases at J, with 11 bases in the middle. Germline V gives CDR1 SEHNR, CDR2 FQNEAQ (reference sequence). The CDR3 runs 15 residues. CDR3 protein: CASSLAGTGDNEQFF. CDR3 nucleotide sequence: TGTGCCAGCAGCTTAGCCGGGACGGGGGACAATGAGCAGTTCTTC.

There are a few counts of this clonotype. The chain employs TRBV7-9 and TRBJ2-3; D remains ambiguous. V shed 0 bases and J shed 4 bases, with 11 bases lying between them. This CDR3 is 15 amino acids long. Germline-derived CDR1 and CDR2 are SEHNR and FQNEAQ (reference sequence). CDR3 in amino acids: CASSLARSPADTQYF. DNA for the CDR3: TGTGCCAGCAGCTTAGCTAGAAGCCCGGCAGATACGCAGTATTTT.

The chain combines TRBV27 with TRBJ1-1; D is uncertain. Deletions cut 2 bases from V and 6 bases from J, with 10 bases between. Germline-derived CDR1 and CDR2 are MNHEY and SMNVEV (reference sequence). CDR3 size: 13 residues. This CDR3 reads CASSLVGVSEAFF. Written as DNA, the CDR3 is TGTGCCAGCAGTTTAGTCGGGGTGTCTGAAGCTTTCTTT.

This clonotype was observed many times. The chain uses TRBV4-3 and TRBJ2-7; 9 nucleotides match TRBD2. This CDR3 contains 15 residues. The V gene's germline CDR1 is LGHNA and CDR2 YSLEER. The V gene end was trimmed by 0 bases and the J gene end by 6 bases; junction bases not matched to a gene: 6. The CDR3 here is CASSQEASGVSEQYF. For the CDR3, the DNA is TGCGCCAGCAGCCAAGAAGCTAGCGGGGTTTCCGAGCAGTACTTC.